The 18 T cell receptor beta chains in this list originate from one sample, sequenced in a study of blood T cell repertoires in COVID-19. Libraries were prepared by immunoSEQ multiplex PCR; TCRdb keeps only in-frame clonotypes and omits some of them. This table has 130,000 or so clones, more than 75% appearing once. The sequencing input was peripheral blood. These receptors were obtained from a human donor in a cohort sampled during active COVID-19.

J is TRBJ2-5 and V is TRBV25-1, with D possibly matching TRBD2 (7 bases). Per the germline V gene, CDR1 is MGHDK and CDR2 is SYGVNS. V dropped 3 bases and J dropped 5 bases, with 16 bases sitting between them. The CDR3 sequence is 15 residues long. The CDR3 loop reads CASSDPRGAGETQYF. The CDR3 DNA is TGTGCCAGCAGTGACCCTCGGGGGGCGGGGGAGACCCAGTACTTC.

In this sample, this clone turned up a few times. V gene TRBV9 combines with J gene TRBJ1-1, with 8 positions matching TRBD1. V trimming: 0 bases; J trimming: 4 bases; junction bases outside the gene matches: 8. Looked up from germline, CDR1 is SGDLS and CDR2 is YYNGEE. The length of the CDR3 is 16 residues. CDR3 sequence (DNA): TGTGCCAGCAGCGTAGATCAGGGGGCGCTGGGCACTGAAGCTTTCTTT. Translated: CASSVDQGALGTEAFF.

The chain is built from TRBV6-5 and TRBJ2-3; no definite D call. The CDR3 covers 15 residues. V lost 2 bases and J 2 bases, leaving 11 bases between the germline ends. The germline V gene has CDR1 MNHEY and CDR2 SVGAGI. The CDR3 bases are TGTGCCAGCAGTTACACCCGACAAGACACAGATACGCAGTATTTT. Translation gives CASSYTRQDTDTQYF.

About this clone itself: Other nucleotide sequences in the sample specify the same CDR3. The chain couples TRBV5-1 to TRBJ1-1, with D maybe TRBD1 (5 bases). Between the trimmed V and J ends, which lost 3 bases and 1 base, there was a span of 7 bases. Germline-derived CDR1 and CDR2 are SGHRS and YFSETQ. The CDR3 has 13 amino acids. In nucleotides, the CDR3 is TGCGCCAGCAGCTCCGGACAGAACACTGAAGCTTTCTTT. This encodes CASSSGQNTEAFF. The entire variable domain, with the rest obtained from reference TRBV5-1 and TRBJ1-1, is as follows: KAGVTQTPRYLIKTRGQQVTLSCSPISGHRSVSWYQQTPGQGLQFLFEYFSETQRNKGNFPGRFSGRQFSNSRSEMNVSTLELGDSALYLCASSSGQNTEAFFGQGTRLTVV.

This chain joins TRBV9 and TRBJ2-1; D perhaps matches TRBD2 (6 bases). The V gene's germline CDR1 is SGDLS and CDR2 YYNGEE. V was pared by 7 bases and J by 8 bases, with 22 bases between. The CDR3 spans 15 residues. The CDR3 region is CASCPGSSDYDEQFF. The CDR3 DNA reads TGTGCCAGCTGCCCCGGGAGTTCGGACTATGATGAGCAGTTCTTC. Supplemented by reference TRBV9 and TRBJ2-1, the full variable domain reads DSGVTQTPKHLITATGQRVTLRCSPRSGDLSVYWYQQSLDQGLQFLIQYYNGEERAKGNILERFSAQQFPDLHSELNLSSLELGDSALYFCASCPGSSDYDEQFFGPGTRLTVL.

This chain joins TRBV2 and TRBJ1-5, with unresolved D. The CDR3 has 14 residues. The V end lost 4 bases, the J end lost 4 bases, and 11 bases lay between the germline ends. Germline V gene lookup returns CDR1 SNHLY and CDR2 FYNNEI. CDR3 DNA sequence: TGTGCCAGCAGTGCGACACGCCAAAATCAGCCCCAGCATTTT. Encoded protein: CASSATRQNQPQHF.

This clone was recorded only once. The chain links TRBV3-1 (or the pseudogene TRBV3-2) to TRBJ2-7, with D tentatively TRBD1 (6 bases). Looked up from germline, CDR1 is LGHDT and CDR2 is YNNKEL (reference sequence). The CDR3 is 14 residues long. V dropped 1 base and J dropped 0 bases, with 7 bases sitting between them. CDR3 bases: TGTGCCAGCAGCCAAGGAGGGGGCTCCTACGAGCAGTACTTC. Translated, it gives CASSQGGGSYEQYF.

This clone was counted between two and nine times. This chain uses TRBV7-9 with TRBJ1-2, with a tentative D call TRBD1 (5 bases). The CDR3 sequence is 12 residues long. Germline V gene data show CDR1 as SEHNR and CDR2 as FQNEAQ (reference sequence). The V gene lost 5 bases and the J gene lost 10 bases, with 14 bases spanning the gap. Here the CDR3 DNA reads TGTGCCAGCAGCCCTACTGGGGACTACTACACCTTC. It codes for CASSPTGDYYTF.

Points on this clone: Other DNA sequences in the sample encode the same CDR3. The V call is TRBV24-1, the J call TRBJ2-1; 10 bases align to TRBD1. CDR1 is KGHDR and CDR2 is SFDVKD in the germline V gene. The CDR3 loop spans 16 amino acids. Trimming at V came to 1 base and at J to 3 bases, leaving 2 bases not matched to a gene. The CDR3 sequence is CATSDFRDRGYNEQFF. As DNA, the CDR3 is TGTGCCACCAGTGATTTCAGGGACAGGGGCTACAATGAGCAGTTCTTC.

This clone was found once. The chain is built from TRBV19 and TRBJ2-7; D is possibly TRBD1 (7 bases). The V gene's germline CDR1 is LNHDA and CDR2 SQIVND (reference sequence). The CDR3 length is 14 residues. V lost 7 bases, J lost 4 bases, and 17 bases lay in between. For the CDR3, the DNA is TGTGCCAGTAAACCAGGGGGGCCAGGTTACGAGCAGTACTTC. Translation gives CASKPGGPGYEQYF.

The CDR3 protein is CATSSRDRGPYEQYF. CDR3 sequence (DNA): TGTGCCACCAGCAGCCGGGACAGGGGGCCCTACGAGCAGTACTTC. This chain links TRBV15 with TRBJ2-7, with TRBD1 matching over 12 bases. The CDR3 sequence is 15 residues long. CDR1 is LNHNV and CDR2 is YYDKDF in the germline V gene (reference sequence). The V gene end was trimmed by 3 bases and the J gene end by 2 bases; junction bases not matched to a gene: 2.

The chain joins TRBV5-1 to TRBJ2-5; D unresolved. The CDR3 covers 12 residues. Trimming left V 1 base short and J 5 bases short, with 6 bases between. Germline V CDR1 and CDR2: SGHRS, YFSETQ. CDR3 sequence: CASSLIRETQYF. The DNA for the CDR3 is TGCGCCAGCAGCTTGATTCGGGAGACCCAGTACTTC. Complete variable domain (other parts from reference TRBV5-1 and TRBJ2-5): KAGVTQTPRYLIKTRGQQVTLSCSPISGHRSVSWYQQTPGQGLQFLFEYFSETQRNKGNFPGRFSGRQFSNSRSEMNVSTLELGDSALYLCASSLIRETQYFGPGTRLLVL.

Many counts were recorded for this clone. One end of the junction varies from germline; a read error may be responsible. The sample carries other DNA sequences with the same CDR3. Written as DNA, the CDR3 is TGTGCTAGCAGCTCAACAGGGACTAGTGTGGCCGGGGAGCTGTTTTTT. Translated: CASSSTGTSVAGELFF. The chain is built from TRBV7-7 and TRBJ2-2; 8 nucleotides line up with TRBD2. CDR3 length equals 16 residues. Germline loops: CDR1 SSHAT, CDR2 FNYEAQ (reference sequence).

This chain joins TRBV3-1 (or the pseudogene TRBV3-2) and TRBJ2-7, with TRBD2 matching 7 bases. The CDR3 is 16 amino acids. Losses at the gene ends were 0 bases for V and 1 base for J; bases not matched to a gene: 6. Per germline, CDR1 LGHDT and CDR2 YNNKEL (reference sequence). The CDR3 loop reads CASSQEILAASYEQYF. In DNA form, the CDR3 reads TGTGCCAGCAGCCAAGAAATCCTAGCGGCTTCCTACGAGCAGTACTTC.

The genes are TRBV3-1 (or the pseudogene TRBV3-2) and TRBJ1-5; 7 nucleotides agree with TRBD1. Germline V gives CDR1 LGHDT, CDR2 YNNKEL (reference sequence). The CDR3 consists of 15 residues. The V segment lost 0 bases and the J segment 7 bases; nucleotides outside the gene matches: 6. In nucleotides, the CDR3 is TGTGCCAGCAGCCAAGATTTCTCAGGGGGACAGCCCCAGCATTTT. Protein sequence: CASSQDFSGGQPQHF.

The chain is built from TRBV5-1 and TRBJ2-3; 15 bases map to TRBD2. Unmatched junction bases numbered 8, after V lost 3 bases and J lost 0 bases. The germline CDR1 and CDR2 sequences are SGHRS and YFSETQ. The CDR3 spans 19 residues. The CDR3 nucleotides read TGCGCCAGCAGCTACTCCGGGACTAGCGGGGGGCTTAGCACAGATACGCAGTATTTT. It codes for CASSYSGTSGGLSTDTQYF.

The V call is TRBV15, the J call TRBJ2-7; a weak D match, TRBD2 (6 bases). The CDR3 contains 15 residues. Germline V lookup: CDR1 LNHNV, CDR2 YYDKDF (reference sequence). V dropped 2 bases and J dropped 0 bases, with 11 bases sitting between them. CDR3 sequence reads: CATSRNRDSSYEQYF. The CDR3 nucleotides read TGTGCCACCAGCAGAAACCGGGACTCCTCCTACGAGCAGTACTTC.

CDR3 residues: CASSLGGTSSYEQYF. The CDR3, as DNA: TGTGCCAGCAGCCTCGGGGGGACCAGCTCCTACGAGCAGTACTTC. The J gene is TRBJ2-7, the V gene TRBV6-5; 7 positions agree with TRBD2. Germline V gene data show CDR1 as MNHEY and CDR2 as SVGAGI. With V trimmed by 6 bases and J by 0 bases, 8 bases remained unmatched. This CDR3 contains 15 residues.